The 10 T cell receptor beta chains reported below all come from one sample, sequenced in a study of cytomegalovirus exposure and HLA in healthy donors (dated by TCRdb to the late 2010s). Receptors were amplified or captured by the immunoSEQ multiplex PCR assay. This is the immuneACCESS table as TCRdb keeps it, with only in-frame sequences that have V and J called. A part of the clones is gone; compared with another copy, unresolved V genes explain less than half, and the rest is unexplained. Across this sample there are 150,000 to 200,000 clones, with just under 90% seen only once. The ten largest account for more than 1.3% of the sample. Input material: PBMCs. The receptors here all came from a woman in her 30s in good health and CMV-seronegative.

This clone is medium-sized (0.01 to 0.1%). The chain links TRBV6-1 to TRBJ2-7, with D possibly being TRBD1 (5 bases). The germline V gene encodes CDR1 MNHNS and CDR2 SASEGT. V lost 3 bases and J lost 0, with 12 bases in between. The CDR3 is made up of 15 amino acids. CDR3 sequence (DNA): TGTGCCAGCAGTGATAGCCCGGACAACTCCTACGAGCAGTACTTC. Translating it yields CASSDSPDNSYEQYF.

The V call is TRBV6-1, the J call TRBJ1-1; 8 bases agree with TRBD1. The CDR3 is made up of 14 amino acids. CDR1 is MNHNS and CDR2 is SASEGT in the germline V gene. With 4 bases clipped from V and 4 bases from J, the junction kept 5 bases outside the gene matches. CDR3 in DNA: TGTGCCAGCAGTGCAGACAGGGGTCGCACTGAAGCTTTCTTT. Translated, it gives CASSADRGRTEAFF.

The chain carries TRBV4-3 and TRBJ1-2; the D is unclear. CDR3 length: 14 residues. V dropped 0 bases and J dropped 4 bases, with 9 bases sitting between them. Germline CDR1 and CDR2: LGHNA and YSLEER. CDR3 region: CASSQERVGYGYTF. The CDR3 region has the DNA TGCGCCAGCAGCCAAGAACGGGTAGGCTATGGCTACACCTTC.

The rearrangement links TRBV20-1 to TRBJ1-2, with D possibly matching TRBD1 (6 bases). Germline V CDR1 and CDR2: DFQATT, SNEGSKA (reference sequence). V was clipped by 6 bases and J by 10 bases, with 15 bases between them. The CDR3 runs 11 residues. The chain's CDR3 is CSAPDSLHYTF. The CDR3, as DNA: TGCAGTGCCCCGGACAGCCTGCACTACACCTTC.

The V and J genes are TRBV15 and TRBJ2-7; no definite D call. V dropped 5 bases and J dropped 3 bases, with 11 bases sitting between them. Germline assignment: CDR1 LNHNV and CDR2 YYDKDF (reference sequence). The CDR3 has 13 amino acids. The CDR3 here is CATSPRGVYEQYF. The CDR3 DNA reads as TGTGCCACCAGCCCCCGAGGCGTCTACGAGCAGTACTTC.

The chain uses TRBV7-9 and TRBJ2-3; TRBD1 is a possible D gene (5 bases). Germline V gives CDR1 SEHNR, CDR2 FQNEAQ (reference sequence). The CDR3 length is 15 residues. Trimming stripped 5 bases from V and 4 bases from J, with 16 bases between. The CDR3 nucleotides are TGTGCCAGCAGCCCCGGAGTGGGGCTGTCAGATACGCAGTATTTT. It codes for CASSPGVGLSDTQYF.

The CDR3 DNA reads TGCGCCAGCAGCCAAGATCGAACGGTGAACACTGAAGCTTTCTTT. Translation: CASSQDRTVNTEAFF. The V gene is TRBV4-1, the J gene TRBJ1-1, with D uncertain. This CDR3 has 15 amino acids. Germline V gene lookup returns CDR1 MGHRA and CDR2 YSYEKL. V lost 0 bases to trimming and J lost 0 bases, with 8 bases between them.

The J gene is TRBJ1-5, the V gene TRBV6-1; possibly TRBD1 for D (5 bases). CDR1 and CDR2 from the germline V gene are MNHNS and SASEGT. The V gene lost 7 bases and the J gene lost 4 bases, with 11 bases spanning the gap. The CDR3 sequence is 13 residues long. In DNA, the CDR3 is TGTGCCAGCAATCCAGGGCCTAATCAGCCCCAGCATTTT. Its protein is CASNPGPNQPQHF.

This sequence joins TRBV5-6 and TRBJ2-3; 11 nucleotides match TRBD2. The CDR3 contains 17 residues. Germline V gene lookup returns CDR1 SGHDT and CDR2 YYEEEE. V gave up 1 base and J gave up 0 bases; unmatched junction bases: 4. This CDR3 reads CASSLLGLAASTDTQYF. Here the CDR3 DNA reads TGTGCCAGCAGCTTGTTGGGACTAGCGGCTAGCACAGATACGCAGTATTTT.

V gene TRBV13 combines with J gene TRBJ1-1, with a tentative D call TRBD1 (5 bases). Germline-derived CDR1 and CDR2 are PRHDT and FYEKMQ (reference sequence). V gave up 2 bases and J gave up 1 base, with 17 bases separating them. The CDR3 is 17 amino acids. Written as DNA, the CDR3 is TGTGCCAGCAGCTTAAAAGGTAAGGGGCGGGAGAACACTGAAGCTTTCTTT. This codes for CASSLKGKGRENTEAFF.